One and the same sample provided the 25 T cell receptor beta chains below, sequenced in a study of shared T cell receptors in the human thymus. TCRdb's copy holds only in-frame clones and misses some; the assay was immunoSEQ multiplex PCR. The table includes more than 300,000 clones, 95% detected once. Sample: thymocytes. These receptors all stem from a human donor.

This chain connects TRBV4-1 to TRBJ2-1; TRBD2 agrees at 11 bases. From germline, CDR1 is MGHRA and CDR2 YSYEKL. With 4 bases clipped from V and 2 bases from J, the junction kept 1 base outside the gene matches. CDR3 length equals 15 residues. The CDR3 DNA reads TGCGCCAGCAGCCTGACTAGCGGGACCTACAATGAGCAGTTCTTC. Translated: CASSLTSGTYNEQFF.

This clone was counted a single time. The chain joins TRBV4-1 to TRBJ2-7; D gene uncertain. Trimming removed 5 bases from V and 4 bases from J, with 12 bases in between. Germline V gene data show CDR1 as MGHRA and CDR2 as YSYEKL. The CDR3 runs 13 residues. The CDR3 DNA reads as TGCGCCAGCAGCGCCCGGACCCAATACGAGCAGTACTTC. Translation: CASSARTQYEQYF.

The V gene is TRBV28, the J gene TRBJ2-3; 9 nucleotides align to TRBD2. Germline-derived CDR1 and CDR2 are MDHEN and SYDVKM. V lost 3 bases and J lost 0; bases outside the gene matches: 4. The CDR3 contains 16 residues. The CDR3 DNA reads as TGTGCCAGCAGTTTTCTGACTAGCGGAAGCACAGATACGCAGTATTTT. Its protein product is CASSFLTSGSTDTQYF.

Of note for this clone: The identical CDR3 is also encoded by other nucleotide sequences in the sample. V and J are TRBV28 and TRBJ2-7; D gene uncertain. Trimming removed 2 bases at V and 2 bases at J, with 10 bases between. The germline CDR1 and CDR2 sequences are MDHEN and SYDVKM. The CDR3 is 14 residues long. This CDR3 reads CASSLSGRAYEQYF. In nucleotides, the CDR3 is TGTGCCAGCAGTTTAAGTGGACGGGCCTACGAGCAGTACTTC.

This chain links TRBV9 with TRBJ2-3, with TRBD2 matching 13 bases. Looked up from germline, CDR1 is SGDLS and CDR2 is YYNGEE. The CDR3 loop spans 16 amino acids. Losses at the gene ends were 5 bases for V and 6 bases for J; bases not matched to a gene: 9. The CDR3 loop reads CASSLGLAGTGDTQYF. Written as DNA, the CDR3 is TGTGCCAGCAGTCTGGGACTAGCGGGAACAGGGGATACGCAGTATTTT.

The chain couples TRBV11-1 to TRBJ2-7; D remains unclear. The germline V gene encodes CDR1 SGHAT and CDR2 FQDESV (reference sequence). Trimming took 4 bases from V and 5 from J, leaving 6 bases between them. The CDR3 is 11 amino acids. The CDR3 coding sequence is TGTGCCAGCAGCTCCGTAGACGAGCAGTACTTC. It is translated as CASSSVDEQYF.

This chain links TRBV9 with TRBJ2-3; 16 bases agree with TRBD2. Losses at the gene ends were 2 bases for V and 5 bases for J; bases not matched to a gene: 11. CDR1 and CDR2 (germline): SGDLS, YYNGEE. This CDR3 region has 19 residues. For the CDR3, the DNA is TGTGCCAGCAGCGTTCATAAGGGGGGACTAGCGGGAGGGGAAGATACGCAGTATTTT. This codes for CASSVHKGGLAGGEDTQYF.

The rearrangement joins TRBV11-2 to TRBJ2-3, with D unresolved. Trimming stripped 3 bases from V and 0 bases from J, with 10 bases between. CDR1 is SGHAT and CDR2 is FQNNGV in the germline V gene. The CDR3 totals 15 residues. This chain's CDR3 is CASSFDRASTDTQYF. The CDR3 DNA sequence: TGTGCCAGCAGCTTTGATCGGGCTAGCACAGATACGCAGTATTTT.

J is TRBJ1-2 and V is TRBV9; D uncertain. Germline V lookup: CDR1 SGDLS, CDR2 YYNGEE. CDR3 length: 14 residues. V was trimmed by 7 bases and J by 4 bases, leaving 17 bases between them. CDR3 bases: TGTGCCAGCTGGAGGGAGGAGTCCGCCTATGGCTACACCTTC. It yields the protein CASWREESAYGYTF.

The rearrangement joins TRBV11-2 to TRBJ2-7; TRBD1 aligns across 10 bases. The CDR3 loop spans 16 amino acids. With V trimmed by 4 bases and J by 3 bases, 9 bases remained unmatched. Germline V CDR1 and CDR2: SGHAT, FQNNGV. CDR3 region: CASSSARDRGIYEQYF. The CDR3 nucleotides read TGTGCCAGCAGCTCCGCCCGGGACAGGGGTATCTACGAGCAGTACTTC.

V and J are TRBV15 and TRBJ2-7; D is perhaps TRBD1 or TRBD2 (5 bases each). V was trimmed by 1 base and J by 4 bases, leaving 23 bases between them. CDR3 length: 18 amino acids. CDR1 is LNHNV and CDR2 is YYDKDF in the germline V gene (reference sequence). CDR3 bases: TGTGCCACCAGCAGAGCTTGGCAGGGAGAAGGTATTAAGTACGAGCAGTACTTC. It is translated as CATSRAWQGEGIKYEQYF.

The rearrangement uses TRBV10-1 and TRBJ2-7; 12 bases are a match to TRBD2. CDR1 and CDR2 (germline): WNHNN, SYGVQD (reference sequence). The CDR3 covers 18 residues. Germline trimming cut 10 bases from V and 5 bases from J; bases unmatched to any gene: 21. CDR3 in DNA: TGCGCCATCTTAGGGGGATCCCTAGCGGGAGGGCCTAGGAACGAGCAGTACTTC. This encodes CAILGGSLAGGPRNEQYF.

This chain connects TRBV9 to TRBJ2-1; the match to TRBD2 covers 13 bases. The germline V gene encodes CDR1 SGDLS and CDR2 YYNGEE. The CDR3 has 15 amino acids. Trimming took 3 bases from V and 9 from J; bases not matched to a gene: 6. CDR3 sequence (DNA): TGTGCCAGCAGCGCACTAGCGGGAGGGCCAATTGAGCAGTTCTTC. Protein sequence: CASSALAGGPIEQFF.

This chain connects TRBV27 to TRBJ2-2, with D possibly being TRBD1 (5 bases). Looked up from germline, CDR1 is MNHEY and CDR2 is SMNVEV (reference sequence). V lost 5 bases and J 3 bases, leaving 13 bases between the germline ends. The CDR3 covers 15 residues. The CDR3 sequence is CASSVRDRDTGELFF. The CDR3 coding sequence is TGTGCCAGCAGTGTCAGGGATAGGGACACCGGGGAGCTGTTTTTT.

The chain employs TRBV6-6 and TRBJ2-3; TRBD2 is a possible D gene (5 bases). V lost 6 bases, J lost 2 bases, and 18 bases lay in between. Germline loops: CDR1 MNHNY, CDR2 SVGAGI (reference sequence). This CDR3 region has 16 residues. CDR3 sequence: CASSPTMTILTDTQYF. CDR3 nucleotide sequence: TGTGCCAGCAGCCCTACCATGACTATCCTCACAGATACGCAGTATTTT.

V and J are TRBV10-1 and TRBJ2-4; no clear D. The germline V and J ends were trimmed by 6 bases and 0 bases, with 9 bases remaining between them. The CDR3 extends over 14 amino acids. Germline CDR1 is WNHNN and CDR2 is SYGVQD (reference sequence). CDR3 sequence reads: CASRANRAKNIQYF. The CDR3 DNA follows: TGCGCCAGCAGGGCTAACAGAGCCAAAAACATTCAGTACTTC.

CDR3 sequence: CASSSKPGQPNYEQYF. The CDR3 DNA is TGTGCCAGCAGCTCTAAACCGGGACAGCCCAACTACGAGCAGTACTTC. The chain is built from TRBV7-3 and TRBJ2-7; TRBD1 matches 7 bases. The V gene's germline CDR1 is SGHTA and CDR2 FQGTGA. The ends lost 4 bases at V and 3 bases at J; junction bases unmatched: 12. There are 16 residues in the CDR3.

This chain joins TRBV6-5 and TRBJ1-4; 9 positions agree with TRBD1. J was trimmed by 11 bases and V by 6 bases; bases with no gene match: 7. This CDR3 contains 13 residues. Per the germline V gene, CDR1 is MNHEY and CDR2 is SVGAGI. CDR3 sequence: CASSPGTGSKLFF. The CDR3 DNA follows: TGTGCCAGCAGCCCCGGGACAGGGTCCAAACTGTTTTTT.

J is TRBJ2-7 and V is TRBV2; perhaps TRBD2 as D (5 bases). CDR3 length: 14 amino acids. The V end lost 4 bases, the J end lost 0 bases, and 10 bases lay between the germline ends. The V gene's germline CDR1 is SNHLY and CDR2 FYNNEI. The CDR3 sequence is CASSVPGSSYEQYF. For the CDR3, the DNA is TGTGCCAGCAGTGTCCCGGGAAGCTCCTACGAGCAGTACTTC.

This clone was seen only once. The rearrangement uses TRBV4-1 and TRBJ2-1; maybe TRBD2 (5 bases). The germline CDR1 and CDR2 sequences are MGHRA and YSYEKL. The CDR3 extends over 14 amino acids. Trimming cost V 0 bases and J 8 bases, with 11 bases left between them. The CDR3 loop reads CASSQDNLADEQFF. Written as DNA, the CDR3 is TGCGCCAGCAGCCAAGATAACCTAGCCGATGAGCAGTTCTTC.

This chain links TRBV28 with TRBJ2-7; 8 bases align to TRBD2. J lost 3 bases, V lost 7 bases, and 14 bases had no gene match. Per the germline V gene, CDR1 is MDHEN and CDR2 is SYDVKM. CDR3 length: 16 residues. The CDR3 nucleotides read TGTGCCAGCACCACCCAGCGGAGGCGGGAGGTCTACGAGCAGTACTTC. Translated, it gives CASTTQRRREVYEQYF.

This rearrangement joins TRBV11-2 to TRBJ2-1, with no clear D. In germline, CDR1 is SGHAT, CDR2 FQNNGV. V dropped 1 base and J dropped 2 bases, with 9 bases sitting between them. The CDR3 is 15 residues long. Here the CDR3 DNA reads TGTGCCAGCAGCTTAGTACCCGCGACCTACAATGAGCAGTTCTTC. Translating gives CASSLVPATYNEQFF.

The chain combines TRBV2 with TRBJ2-1; D is undetermined. This CDR3 has 16 residues. Between the trimmed V and J ends, which lost 5 bases and 3 bases, there was a span of 17 bases. CDR1 is SNHLY and CDR2 is FYNNEI in the germline V gene. The CDR3 DNA follows: TGTGCCAGCAGTAAGGAGATGGGGTACGGCTACAATGAGCAGTTCTTC. Its translation: CASSKEMGYGYNEQFF. Full variable domain (missing parts from reference TRBV2 and TRBJ2-1): EPEVTQTPSHQVTQMGQEVILRCVPISNHLYFYWYRQILGQKVEFLVSFYNNEISEKSEIFDDQFSVERPDGSNFTLKIRSTKLEDSAMYFCASSKEMGYGYNEQFFGPGTRLTVL.

This chain connects TRBV12-5 to TRBJ2-1, with TRBD2 identical over 7 bases. There are 17 residues in the CDR3. Unmatched junction bases numbered 6, after V lost 1 base and J lost 0 bases. The germline V gene has CDR1 LGHNT and CDR2 FRNRAP. The CDR3 DNA follows: TGTGCTAGTGGTTTGGGGCGGGAGACCATCTCCTACAATGAGCAGTTCTTC. It specifies CASGLGRETISYNEQFF.

The CDR3 DNA sequence: TGCAGCGTTGCGATACCGGGCCCCACCGACTACGAGCAGTACTTC. Translating it yields CSVAIPGPTDYEQYF. This chain uses TRBV29-1 with TRBJ2-7, with D unclear. The CDR3 totals 15 residues. CDR1 SQVTM and CDR2 ANQGSEA come from the germline V gene. V was pared by 4 bases and J by 3 bases, with 19 bases between.